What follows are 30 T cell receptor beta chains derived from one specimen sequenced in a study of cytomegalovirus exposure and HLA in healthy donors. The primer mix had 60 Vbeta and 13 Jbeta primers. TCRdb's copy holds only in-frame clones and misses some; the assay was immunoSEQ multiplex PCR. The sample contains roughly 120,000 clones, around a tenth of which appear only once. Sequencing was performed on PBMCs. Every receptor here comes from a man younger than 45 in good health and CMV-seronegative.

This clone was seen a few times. The CDR3 nucleotides are TGTGCCAGCAGACTAGCGGGGGGTCAAGAGACCCAGTACTTC. It codes for CASRLAGGQETQYF. The chain couples TRBV7-9 to TRBJ2-5; 12 positions match TRBD2. Germline loops: CDR1 SEHNR, CDR2 FQNEAQ (reference sequence). This CDR3 is built from 14 residues. V was clipped by 6 bases and J by 2 bases; unmatched bases: 1. Drawing the rest from reference TRBV7-9 and TRBJ2-5, the complete variable domain is DTGVSQNPRHKITKRGQNVTFRCDPISEHNRLYWYRQTLGQGPEFLTYFQNEAQLEKSRLLSDRFSAERPKGSFSTLEIQRTEQGDSAMYLCASRLAGGQETQYFGPGTRLLVL.

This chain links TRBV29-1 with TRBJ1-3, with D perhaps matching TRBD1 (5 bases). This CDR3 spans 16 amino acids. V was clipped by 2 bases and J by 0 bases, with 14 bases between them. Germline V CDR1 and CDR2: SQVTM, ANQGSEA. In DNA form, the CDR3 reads TGCAGCGTTGAAACCGGGGGTAGCAACTCTGGAAACACCATATATTTT. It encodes CSVETGGSNSGNTIYF.

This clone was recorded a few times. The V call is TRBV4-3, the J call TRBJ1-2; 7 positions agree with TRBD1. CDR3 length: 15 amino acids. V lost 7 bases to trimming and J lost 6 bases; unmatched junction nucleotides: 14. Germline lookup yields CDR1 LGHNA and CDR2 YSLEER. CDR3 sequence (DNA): TGCGCCAGCAACAGGGAGGAGGGGGCAGTCAATGGCTACACCTTC. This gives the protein CASNREEGAVNGYTF.

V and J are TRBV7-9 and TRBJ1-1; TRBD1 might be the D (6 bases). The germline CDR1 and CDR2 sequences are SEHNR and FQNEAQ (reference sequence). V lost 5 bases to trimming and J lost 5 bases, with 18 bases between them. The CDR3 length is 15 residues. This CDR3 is CASSRGGRVGTEAFF. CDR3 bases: TGTGCCAGCAGCCGGGGGGGGCGGGTTGGGACTGAAGCTTTCTTT.

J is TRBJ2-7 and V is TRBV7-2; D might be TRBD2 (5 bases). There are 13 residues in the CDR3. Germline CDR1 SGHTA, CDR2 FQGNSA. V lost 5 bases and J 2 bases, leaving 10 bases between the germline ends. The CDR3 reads CASSHPGTYEQYF. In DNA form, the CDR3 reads TGTGCCAGCAGCCACCCCGGGACCTACGAGCAGTACTTC.

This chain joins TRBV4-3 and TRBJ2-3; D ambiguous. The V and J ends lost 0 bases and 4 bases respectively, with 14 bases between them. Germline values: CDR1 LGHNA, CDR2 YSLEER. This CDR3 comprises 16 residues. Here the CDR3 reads CASSQDSAKRADTQYF. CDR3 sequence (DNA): TGCGCCAGCAGCCAAGATAGTGCCAAACGGGCAGATACGCAGTATTTT.

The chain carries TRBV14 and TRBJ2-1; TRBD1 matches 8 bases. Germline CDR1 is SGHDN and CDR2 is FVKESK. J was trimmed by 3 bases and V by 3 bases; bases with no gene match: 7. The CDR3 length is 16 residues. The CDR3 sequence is CASSHGTGAIYNEQFF. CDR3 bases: TGTGCCAGCAGCCATGGGACAGGAGCTATCTACAATGAGCAGTTCTTC.

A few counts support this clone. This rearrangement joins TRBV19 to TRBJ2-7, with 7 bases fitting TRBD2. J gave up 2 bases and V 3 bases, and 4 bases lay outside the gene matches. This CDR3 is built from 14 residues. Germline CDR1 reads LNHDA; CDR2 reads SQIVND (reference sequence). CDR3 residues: CASSISGGAYEQYF. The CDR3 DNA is TGTGCCAGTAGTATTTCTGGGGGGGCCTACGAGCAGTACTTC.

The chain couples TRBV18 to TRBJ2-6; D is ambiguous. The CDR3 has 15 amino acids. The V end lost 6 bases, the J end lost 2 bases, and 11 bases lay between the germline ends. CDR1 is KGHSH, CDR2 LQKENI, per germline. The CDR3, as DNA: TGTGCCAGCTCCCCTCCGGGTACTGGGGCCAACGTCCTGACTTTC. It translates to CASSPPGTGANVLTF.

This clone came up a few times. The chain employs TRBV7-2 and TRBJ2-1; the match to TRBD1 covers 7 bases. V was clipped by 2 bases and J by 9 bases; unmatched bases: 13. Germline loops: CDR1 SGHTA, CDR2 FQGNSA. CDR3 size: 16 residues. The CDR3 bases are TGTGCCAGCAGCTTACAAAATGGAAGGGGGCCGGGTGAGCAGTTCTTC. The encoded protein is CASSLQNGRGPGEQFF.

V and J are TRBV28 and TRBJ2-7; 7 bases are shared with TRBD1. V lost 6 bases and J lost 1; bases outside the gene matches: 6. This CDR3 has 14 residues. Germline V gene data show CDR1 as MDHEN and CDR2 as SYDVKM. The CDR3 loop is CASRTPGQSYEQYF. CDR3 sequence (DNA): TGTGCCAGCAGGACGCCGGGACAGTCCTACGAGCAGTACTTC.

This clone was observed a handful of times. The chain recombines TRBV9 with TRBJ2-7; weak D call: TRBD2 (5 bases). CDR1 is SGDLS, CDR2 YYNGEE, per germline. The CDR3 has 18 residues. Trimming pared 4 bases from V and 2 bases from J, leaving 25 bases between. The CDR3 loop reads CASSPRDHGEGLTYEQYF. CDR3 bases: TGTGCCAGCAGCCCCCGCGACCATGGTGAGGGTCTTACCTACGAGCAGTACTTC.

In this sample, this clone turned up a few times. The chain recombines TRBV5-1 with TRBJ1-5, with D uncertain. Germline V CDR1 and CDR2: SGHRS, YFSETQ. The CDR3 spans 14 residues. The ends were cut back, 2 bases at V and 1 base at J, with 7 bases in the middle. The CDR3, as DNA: TGCGCCAGCAGCTTCCGGGGAAGCAATCAGCCCCAGCATTTT. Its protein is CASSFRGSNQPQHF.

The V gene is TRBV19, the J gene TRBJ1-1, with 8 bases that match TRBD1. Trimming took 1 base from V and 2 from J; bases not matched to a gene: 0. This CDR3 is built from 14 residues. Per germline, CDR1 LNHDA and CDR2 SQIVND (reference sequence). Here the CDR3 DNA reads TGTGCCAGTAGTATAGCAGGGGGCAACACTGAAGCTTTCTTT. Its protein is CASSIAGGNTEAFF.

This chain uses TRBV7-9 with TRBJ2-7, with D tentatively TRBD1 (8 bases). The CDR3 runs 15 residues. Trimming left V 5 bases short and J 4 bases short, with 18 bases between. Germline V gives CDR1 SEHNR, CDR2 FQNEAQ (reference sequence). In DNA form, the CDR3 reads TGTGCCAGCAGCCCTACCGACAGGGGAGGGTACGAGCAGTACTTC. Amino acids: CASSPTDRGGYEQYF.

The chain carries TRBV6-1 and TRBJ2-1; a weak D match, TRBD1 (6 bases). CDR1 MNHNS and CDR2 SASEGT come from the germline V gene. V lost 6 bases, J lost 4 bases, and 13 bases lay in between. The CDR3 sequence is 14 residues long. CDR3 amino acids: CASRSGHIYNEQFF. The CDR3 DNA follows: TGTGCCAGCAGATCGGGACACATATACAATGAGCAGTTCTTC.

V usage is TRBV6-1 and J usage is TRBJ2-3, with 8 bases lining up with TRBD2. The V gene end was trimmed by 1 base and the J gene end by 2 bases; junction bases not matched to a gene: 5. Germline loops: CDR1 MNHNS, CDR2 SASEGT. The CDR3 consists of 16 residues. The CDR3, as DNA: TGTGCCAGCAGTGAAGGAAGCGGGGGCCTCACAGATACGCAGTATTTT. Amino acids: CASSEGSGGLTDTQYF.

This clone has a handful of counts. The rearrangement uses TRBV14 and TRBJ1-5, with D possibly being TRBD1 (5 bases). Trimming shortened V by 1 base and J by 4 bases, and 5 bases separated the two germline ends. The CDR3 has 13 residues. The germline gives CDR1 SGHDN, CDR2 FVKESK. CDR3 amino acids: CASSQAGNQPQHF. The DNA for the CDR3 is TGTGCCAGCAGCCAAGCAGGGAATCAGCCCCAGCATTTT.

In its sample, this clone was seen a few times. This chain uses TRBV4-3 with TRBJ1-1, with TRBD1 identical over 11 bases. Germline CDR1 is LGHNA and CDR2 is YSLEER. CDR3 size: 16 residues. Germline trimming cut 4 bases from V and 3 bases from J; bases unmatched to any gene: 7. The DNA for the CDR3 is TGCGCCAGCAGCCTATGGAGGGGACAGGGGGACACTGAAGCTTTCTTT. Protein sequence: CASSLWRGQGDTEAFF.

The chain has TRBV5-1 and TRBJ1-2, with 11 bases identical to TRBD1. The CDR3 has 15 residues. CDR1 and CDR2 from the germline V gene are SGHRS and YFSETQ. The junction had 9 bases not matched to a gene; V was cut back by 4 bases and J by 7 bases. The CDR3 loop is CASSSSPGQGVGYTF. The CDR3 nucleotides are TGCGCCAGCAGCAGTAGTCCGGGACAGGGGGTTGGCTACACCTTC.

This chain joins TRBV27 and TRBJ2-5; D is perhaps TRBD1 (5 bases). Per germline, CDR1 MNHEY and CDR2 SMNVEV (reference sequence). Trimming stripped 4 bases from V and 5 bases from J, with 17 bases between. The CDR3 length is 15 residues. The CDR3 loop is CASSSYPAGSETQYF. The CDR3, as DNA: TGTGCCAGCAGTTCCTACCCCGCAGGGTCGGAGACCCAGTACTTC.

CDR3 in DNA: TGTGCCAGCCGGATTGGGGATAGAGGGGGAGATACGCAGTATTTT. Protein sequence: CASRIGDRGGDTQYF. The chain links TRBV6-1 to TRBJ2-3, with TRBD1 as a possible D gene (6 bases). The CDR3 runs to 15 residues. V shed 8 bases and J shed 5 bases, with 20 bases lying between them. The germline V gene encodes CDR1 MNHNS and CDR2 SASEGT.

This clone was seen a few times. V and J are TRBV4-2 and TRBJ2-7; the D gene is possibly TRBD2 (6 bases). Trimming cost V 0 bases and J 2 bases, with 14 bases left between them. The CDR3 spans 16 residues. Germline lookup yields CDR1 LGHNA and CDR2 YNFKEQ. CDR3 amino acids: CASSQDFASATYEQYF. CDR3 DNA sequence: TGTGCCAGCAGCCAAGATTTCGCTAGCGCTACCTACGAGCAGTACTTC.

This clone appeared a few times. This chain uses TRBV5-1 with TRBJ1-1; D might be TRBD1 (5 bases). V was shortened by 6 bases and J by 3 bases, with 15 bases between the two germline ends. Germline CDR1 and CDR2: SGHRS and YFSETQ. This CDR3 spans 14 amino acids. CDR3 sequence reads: CASNQGGEDTEAFF. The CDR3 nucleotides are TGCGCCAGCAACCAGGGTGGGGAGGACACTGAAGCTTTCTTT.

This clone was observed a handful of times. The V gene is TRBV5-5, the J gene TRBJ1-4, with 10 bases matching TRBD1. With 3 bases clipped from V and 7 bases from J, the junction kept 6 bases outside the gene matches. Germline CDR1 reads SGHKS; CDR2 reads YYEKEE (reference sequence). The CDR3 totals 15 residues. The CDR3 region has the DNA TGTGCCAGCAGCTGGGACAGGGGCAGGGGTGAAAAACTGTTTTTT. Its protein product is CASSWDRGRGEKLFF.

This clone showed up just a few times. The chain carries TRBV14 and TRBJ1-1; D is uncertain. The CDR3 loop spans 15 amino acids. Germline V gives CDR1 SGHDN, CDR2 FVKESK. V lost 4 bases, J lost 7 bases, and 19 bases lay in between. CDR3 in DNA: TGTGCCAGCAGCCCCGTCGACACCGCCGTTTTTGAAGCTTTCTTT. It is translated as CASSPVDTAVFEAFF.

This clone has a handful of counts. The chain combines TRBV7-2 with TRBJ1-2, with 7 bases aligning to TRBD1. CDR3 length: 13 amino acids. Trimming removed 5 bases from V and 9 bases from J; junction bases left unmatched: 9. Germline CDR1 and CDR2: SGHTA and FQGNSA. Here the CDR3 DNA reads TGTGCCAGCAGCCCCCGGGACAGTAGAAGCTACACCTTC. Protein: CASSPRDSRSYTF.

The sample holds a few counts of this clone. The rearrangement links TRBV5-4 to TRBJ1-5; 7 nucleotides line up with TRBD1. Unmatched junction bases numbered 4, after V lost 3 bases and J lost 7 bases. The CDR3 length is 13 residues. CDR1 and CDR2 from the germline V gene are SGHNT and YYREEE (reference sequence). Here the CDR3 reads CASSSDREQPQHF. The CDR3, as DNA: TGTGCCAGCAGCTCCGACAGGGAGCAGCCCCAGCATTTT.

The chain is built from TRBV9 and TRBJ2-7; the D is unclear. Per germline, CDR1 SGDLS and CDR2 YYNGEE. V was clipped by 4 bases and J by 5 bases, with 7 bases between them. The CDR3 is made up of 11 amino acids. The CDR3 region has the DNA TGTGCCAGCAGCCCCCGAGACGAGCAGTACTTC. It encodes CASSPRDEQYF.

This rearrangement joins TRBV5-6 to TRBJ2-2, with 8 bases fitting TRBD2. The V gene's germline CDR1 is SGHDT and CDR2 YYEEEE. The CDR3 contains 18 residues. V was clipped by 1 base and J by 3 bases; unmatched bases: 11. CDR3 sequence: CASSLPPSAGVDTGELFF. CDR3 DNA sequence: TGTGCCAGCAGCTTGCCCCCCTCAGCGGGGGTGGACACCGGGGAGCTGTTTTTT.